The rows below give T cell receptor beta chains drawn from one sample of a study of blood T cell repertoires in COVID-19. TCRdb's table, derived via immunoSEQ multiplex PCR, lists solely in-frame clones and lacks some. Among almost 55,000 clones listed, approximately 88% were seen once. What was sequenced was peripheral blood. Receptors were obtained from a human donor in a cohort sampled during active COVID-19. The conserved cysteine and the conserved F or W are not part of the CDR3 here.

V	CDR3
TRBV28	ASSLPSPYEQY
TRBV9	ASSVGQGGSYGYT
TRBV19	ASSPGQGGWANVLT
TRBV20-1	SALGVLGYT
TRBV6-5	ASSYEGGDGYT
TRBV27	ASRRTGQAYEQY
TRBV5-4	ASSLGGPVANYGYT
TRBV2	ASRPGTDNQPQH
TRBV5-6	ASRGQGGGGYT
TRBV19	ASSRQGLGQPQH
TRBV29-1	SVEKSGVRGEQY
TRBV24-1	ATSDVSAGVETQY
TRBV5-1	ASSTGTGVGANVLT
TRBV18	ASSPGTGYQETQY
TRBV6-5	ASSLFSGTNYNEQF
TRBV12-3/TRBV12-4	ASLRSGGHGYT
TRBV19	ASSIQHSGNTIY
TRBV2	ASNPTSSYNEQF
TRBV5-1	ASGPTGSSYEQY
TRBV5-1	ASSPRVSNYGYT
TRBV9	ASSDLSGGTGELF
TRBV4-2	ASRGTGISEQY
TRBV27	ASSQQGTGSSVYGGYT
TRBV5-6	ASSLGPHVGTGGPEAF
TRBV3-1/TRBV3-2	ASKGQGIGEQY
TRBV18	ASSPQTGAGIANYGYT
TRBV6-5	ASSRGAVYNEQF
TRBV9	ASSVGFGSSYEQY
TRBV6-1	ASSERLTENYNEQF
TRBV7-2	ASSLEARMNTEAF
TRBV10-3	AISERPGGGNEQF
TRBV5-1	ASSLLPGQNTEAF
TRBV6-4	ASSRDDNSPLH
TRBV29-1	SVEPQNTDTQY
TRBV7-3	ASSPSGRAGTDTQY
TRBV7-9	ASSLSGTSIDTQY
TRBV9	ASSVRAGELF
TRBV14	ASSQGQGVGSPLH
TRBV5-1	ASSLRGRSGELF
TRBV7-9	ASSLGKDRGWSYEQY
TRBV6-2/TRBV6-3	ASSYFKDSRNQPQH
TRBV5-1	ASSLIPDSYGYT
TRBV7-9	ASSTWTGANYGYT
TRBV7-8	ASSLVEGAAQY